Below, 20 T cell receptor beta chains from the same sample are listed, as sequenced in a study of T cells in Graves' hyperthyroidism and ophthalmopathy. RNA transcripts were the template for amplifying TCR beta CDR3 regions. The HTBI set primed first-round TCR CDR3 RT-PCR. TCRdb fed the multiplex PCR reads into MiXCR, producing one record per CDR3 protein. The table shows 350,000 to 500,000 distinct CDR3 sequences, with roughly an eighth occurring only once. Source material: blood. The receptors derive from a woman aged 18-29 years with Graves' hyperthyroidism.

The chain is built from TRBV13 and TRBJ1-2, with D perhaps TRBD1 (5 bases). Germline V gene data show CDR1 as PRHDT and CDR2 as FYEKMQ (reference sequence). Trimming took 0 bases from V and 8 from J, leaving 19 bases between them. This CDR3 has 16 amino acids. The CDR3 spells CASSLGRVRSSLGYTF. The CDR3 DNA sequence: TGTGCCAGCAGCTTAGGCAGGGTGAGAAGCTCCCTAGGCTACACCTTC.

This clonotype was detected a few times. V and J are TRBV6-7 and TRBJ2-7; possibly TRBD2 for D (5 bases). TRBV6-7 is an ORF for which the function is uncertain. This CDR3 region has 17 residues. The V end lost 2 bases, the J end lost 3 bases, and 20 bases lay between the germline ends. The CDR3 DNA follows: TGTGCCAGCAGTTACCTACATTCAGCGGCAAGCAACTACGAGCAGTACTTC. As protein: CASSYLHSAASNYEQYF.

The CDR3 coding sequence is TGTGCCAGCAGTTTTCCAGCTAGCGGGAGGGCCTATGAGCAGTTCTTC. Protein: CASSFPASGRAYEQFF. This chain joins TRBV27 and TRBJ2-1; 12 nucleotides agree with TRBD2. CDR1 and CDR2 (germline): MNHEY, SMNVEV (reference sequence). J gave up 8 bases and V 3 bases, and 8 bases lay outside the gene matches. The CDR3 extends over 16 amino acids.

The chain couples TRBV30 to TRBJ2-5; 13 bases align to TRBD2. The CDR3 runs to 14 residues. The V gene end was trimmed by 2 bases and the J gene end by 4 bases; junction bases not matched to a gene: 1. Germline V gene data show CDR1 as GTSNPN and CDR2 as SVGIG (reference sequence). In DNA form, the CDR3 reads TGTGCCTGGAGTAGACTAGCGGGAGGAGAGACCCAGTACTTC. Its protein product is CAWSRLAGGETQYF.

This clonotype occurred many times. The chain carries TRBV18 and TRBJ1-2; TRBD1 agrees at 8 bases. The CDR3 is made up of 16 amino acids. With V trimmed by 0 bases and J by 6 bases, 9 bases remained unmatched. Germline CDR1 and CDR2: KGHSH and LQKENI. CDR3 nucleotides: TGTGCCAGCTCACCACCACAAAGGACAGGGCGGGATGGCTACACCTTC. This translates into CASSPPQRTGRDGYTF.

The chain links TRBV20-1 to TRBJ2-4; 11 bases match TRBD2. The CDR3 is made up of 16 amino acids. Trimming at V came to 7 bases and at J to 8 bases, leaving 16 bases not matched to a gene. The germline V gene has CDR1 DFQATT and CDR2 SNEGSKA (reference sequence). CDR3: CSGTDSGRGNGDIQYF. CDR3 bases: TGCAGTGGAACAGATAGCGGGAGGGGAAATGGGGACATTCAGTACTTC.

This clonotype was recorded a few times. This chain uses TRBV7-6 with TRBJ1-4, with D uncertain. The CDR3 is 14 residues long. The germline V gene has CDR1 SGHVS and CDR2 FNYEAQ. The V and J ends lost 1 base and 5 bases respectively, with 8 bases between them. The CDR3 reads CASSLGTLNEKLFF. CDR3 DNA sequence: TGTGCCAGCAGCTTAGGGACGTTAAATGAAAAACTGTTTTTT. Filled out from reference TRBV7-6 and TRBJ1-4, the complete variable domain reads GAGVSQSPRYKVTKRGQDVALRCDPISGHVSLYWYRQALGQGPEFLTYFNYEAQQDKSGLPNDRFSAERPEGSISTLTIQRTEQRDSAMYRCASSLGTLNEKLFFGSGTQLSVL.

This clonotype appeared many times. The V call is TRBV28, the J call TRBJ2-1; D perhaps matches TRBD1 (7 bases). The CDR3 length is 13 residues. V lost 5 bases to trimming and J lost 5 bases, with 10 bases between them. Germline V CDR1 and CDR2: MDHEN, SYDVKM. This chain's CDR3 is CASSDREDNEQFF. In nucleotides, the CDR3 is TGTGCCAGCAGTGACAGGGAGGACAATGAGCAGTTCTTC.

A few counts support this clonotype. The chain employs TRBV7-9 and TRBJ1-1; D unresolved. The V end was cut by 3 bases, the J end by 9 bases, with 20 bases between. This CDR3 spans 15 amino acids. CDR1 and CDR2 from the germline V gene are SEHNR and FQNEAQ (reference sequence). CDR3 nucleotides: TGTGCCAGCAGCTTCCGCCAGCAGCCCTCGTCCCAAGCTTTCTTT. The encoded protein is CASSFRQQPSSQAFF.

In its sample, this clonotype was seen a few times. The CDR3 coding sequence is TGTGCCAGTAGTATAGCCCCAGGGGGCGCTTCTGGGGAGCTGTTTTTT. It yields the protein CASSIAPGGASGELFF. The genes are TRBV19 and TRBJ2-2; 8 nucleotides match TRBD1. Germline V gene data show CDR1 as LNHDA and CDR2 as SQIVND (reference sequence). The V and J ends lost 1 base and 8 bases, in that order; junction bases with no gene match: 9. The CDR3 runs 16 residues.

This clonotype was observed at least ten times. The V gene is TRBV28, the J gene TRBJ2-7; 7 nucleotides line up with TRBD2. The CDR3 totals 14 residues. Germline trimming cut 5 bases from V and 5 bases from J; bases unmatched to any gene: 9. Germline V lookup: CDR1 MDHEN, CDR2 SYDVKM. CDR3: CASSPGLKTHEQYF. Written as DNA, the CDR3 is TGTGCCAGCAGTCCGGGACTAAAGACGCACGAGCAGTACTTC.

This clonotype showed up many times. The J gene is TRBJ1-2, the V gene TRBV28, with TRBD1 as a possible D gene (6 bases). The V and J ends lost 7 bases and 5 bases respectively, with 17 bases between them. The length of the CDR3 is 14 residues. Germline loops: CDR1 MDHEN, CDR2 SYDVKM. The DNA for the CDR3 is TGTGCCAGCACCCTCCCAACAGGGCTTTATGGCTACACCTTC. It translates to CASTLPTGLYGYTF.

The chain links TRBV24-1 to TRBJ2-2, with 11 bases lining up with TRBD2. The V and J ends lost 3 bases and 6 bases, in that order; junction bases with no gene match: 5. Germline assignment: CDR1 KGHDR and CDR2 SFDVKD. The CDR3 is 16 residues long. CDR3 nucleotides: TGTGCCACCAGTGATCGTACACTAGCGGGAGCCGGGGAGCTGTTTTTT. Translation: CATSDRTLAGAGELFF.

This clonotype was detected many times. The V gene is TRBV12-3 or TRBV12-4, the J gene TRBJ1-1; 7 nucleotides agree with TRBD1. The junction had 10 bases not matched to a gene; V was cut back by 5 bases and J by 7 bases. This CDR3 is 14 amino acids long. In DNA, the CDR3 is TGTGCCAGCAGTACAACAGGGGTAGGGGATGAAGCTTTCTTT. This codes for CASSTTGVGDEAFF.

The sample holds a few counts of this clonotype. For the CDR3, the DNA is TGTGCCAGCAGCCAAGACCTAACGATCCGGAGGTTCTTC. Its protein is CASSQDLTIRRFF. The J gene is TRBJ2-1, the V gene TRBV3-1; D ambiguous. The germline V gene encodes CDR1 LGHDT and CDR2 YNNKEL (reference sequence). V was trimmed by 0 bases and J by 15 bases, leaving 15 bases between them. CDR3 length equals 13 residues.

The rearrangement joins TRBV3-1 to TRBJ1-5; no clear D gene. CDR1 is LGHDT and CDR2 is YNNKEL in the germline V gene (reference sequence). Trimming left V 0 bases short and J 9 bases short, with 15 bases between. The CDR3 runs to 15 residues. DNA for the CDR3: TGTGCCAGCAGCCAAGAAGGGCAGCATGGGAGGCCCCAGCATTTT. This gives the protein CASSQEGQHGRPQHF.

This sequence joins TRBV19 and TRBJ2-2; 8 positions agree with TRBD1. The CDR3 is 18 amino acids. Germline V CDR1 and CDR2: LNHDA, SQIVND (reference sequence). The V gene end was trimmed by 1 base and the J gene end by 7 bases; junction bases not matched to a gene: 14. As DNA, the CDR3 is TGTGCCAGTAGTATAGGGGCCCAGGGGGCTCGGCGGAACGGGGAGCTGTTTTTT. The encoded protein is CASSIGAQGARRNGELFF.

This chain uses TRBV7-2 with TRBJ2-7; 8 bases fit TRBD1. Trimming at V came to 4 bases and at J to 3 bases, leaving 8 bases not matched to a gene. Germline values: CDR1 SGHTA, CDR2 FQGNSA. This CDR3 contains 15 residues. The CDR3 region has the DNA TGTGCCAGCAGCTCCCAGACAGGGGAAGGCTACGAGCAGTACTTC. Residues: CASSSQTGEGYEQYF.

The chain joins TRBV20-1 to TRBJ2-7; TRBD1 matches at 9 bases. The V gene's germline CDR1 is DFQATT and CDR2 SNEGSKA (reference sequence). The CDR3 has 15 amino acids. V was pared by 5 bases and J by 2 bases, with 10 bases of the junction left unmatched. CDR3 protein: CSALRDREQTYEQYF. The CDR3 bases are TGCAGTGCTTTGAGGGACAGGGAACAGACCTACGAGCAGTACTTC.

The CDR3 here is CASSSTPGAYSNQPQHF. In nucleotides, the CDR3 is TGTGCCAGCAGTTCGACCCCAGGGGCCTATAGCAATCAGCCCCAGCATTTT. The gene calls are TRBV27 and TRBJ1-5, with D tentatively TRBD1 (6 bases). The length of the CDR3 is 17 residues. The ends were cut back, 4 bases at V and 0 bases at J, with 16 bases in the middle. CDR1 and CDR2 (germline): MNHEY, SMNVEV (reference sequence).